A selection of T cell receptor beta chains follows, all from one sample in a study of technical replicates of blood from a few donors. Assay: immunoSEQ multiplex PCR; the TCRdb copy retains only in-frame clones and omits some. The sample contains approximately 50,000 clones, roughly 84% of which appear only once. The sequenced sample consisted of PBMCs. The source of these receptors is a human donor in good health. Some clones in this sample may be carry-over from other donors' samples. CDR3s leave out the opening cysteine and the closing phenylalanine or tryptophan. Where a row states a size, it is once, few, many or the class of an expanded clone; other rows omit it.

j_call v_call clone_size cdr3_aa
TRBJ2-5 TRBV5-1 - ASSLGEKETQY
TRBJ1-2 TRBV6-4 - ASREGWGSGYT
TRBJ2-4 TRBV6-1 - ASSETLLAKNIQY
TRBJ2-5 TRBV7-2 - ASSTRTSGVQETQY
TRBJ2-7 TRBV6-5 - ASSYSTQGGYEQY
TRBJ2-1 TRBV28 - ASRPSGGTYNEQF
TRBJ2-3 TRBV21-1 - ASSKTGRGFAGGTPDTQY
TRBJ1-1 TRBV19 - ASGGVGTRNTEAF
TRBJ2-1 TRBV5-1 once ASGTSGDPANQF
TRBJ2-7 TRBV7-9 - ASSDASGGTYEQY